This record looks at one TCR beta chain sequence and its context. Its antigen is unknown. This entry is derived from a study of OX40 agonist ivuxolimab in advanced cancers. Background on the study: The patients got ivuxolimab, which is an agonistic anti-OX40 (CD134) antibody. The eligibility criteria allowed prior anti-PD-1, anti-PD-L1 or anti-CTLA-4 therapy, and under 50% had some.

General study findings and limits: Clonal expansion from baseline to week 6 occurred in both CD4+ and CD8+ T cells. Compared with others, partial responders at 0.1-3.0 mg/kg displayed clonal expansion among the lowest.

This table comes from immunoSEQ multiplex PCR, and its TCRdb copy is limited to in-frame clones, with some not included. The sample consists of a few thousand clones, 71% of them appearing once. V lost 5 bases and J lost 0, with 16 bases in between. The CDR3 runs to 16 residues. CDR1 and CDR2 from the germline V gene are SGHAT and FQNNGV. V usage is TRBV11-2 and J usage is TRBJ2-5; D call uncertain. Source: CD4+ or CD8+ T cells sorted from blood, taken in a trial of the OX40 agonist ivuxolimab. This sequence originates from an adult with an advanced solid tumor such as melanoma, head and neck, liver or kidney cancer. CDR3 sequence (DNA): TGTGCCAGCAGCCCTTCGGATAACGTGTACCAAGAGACCCAGTACTTC. It codes for CASSPSDNVYQETQYF.